Below, 10 T cell receptor beta chains from the same sample are listed, as sequenced in a study of blood T cell repertoires in COVID-19. The method was immunoSEQ multiplex PCR; TCRdb's version includes in-frame clones alone and lacks a portion of them. The sample holds approximately 260,000 clones; approximately 86% are singletons and the top ten take about 4%. The sample taken for sequencing was peripheral blood. Receptors were obtained from a man aged 18 to 30 with active or convalescent COVID-19.

The V gene is TRBV19, the J gene TRBJ1-3, with 7 bases lining up with TRBD1. This CDR3 region has 15 residues. Trimming cost V 7 bases and J 0 bases; bases outside gene matches: 6. Per germline, CDR1 LNHDA and CDR2 SQIVND (reference sequence). The CDR3 DNA sequence: TGTGCCAGTACCGAACAGGGGAGCTCTGGAAACACCATATATTTT. It is translated as CASTEQGSSGNTIYF.

The chain employs TRBV11-2 and TRBJ1-2, with D perhaps TRBD1 (6 bases). The germline V and J ends were trimmed by 3 bases and 6 bases, with 23 bases remaining between them. Germline V gene sequence: CDR1 SGHAT, CDR2 FQNNGV. CDR3 length: 17 amino acids. CDR3 amino acids: CASSLGNTGFGGNGYTF. CDR3 bases: TGTGCCAGCAGCTTGGGGAATACAGGCTTTGGGGGCAATGGCTACACCTTC.

This chain's CDR3 is CASSWTGDRYEQYF. Written as DNA, the CDR3 is TGTGCCAGCAGCTGGACAGGGGATCGATACGAGCAGTACTTC. The chain has TRBV7-2 and TRBJ2-7; 9 bases match TRBD1. From germline, CDR1 is SGHTA and CDR2 FQGNSA. The V gene end was trimmed by 4 bases and the J gene end by 4 bases; junction bases not matched to a gene: 5. The CDR3 is 14 amino acids.

The chain is built from TRBV7-9 and TRBJ2-3; possible D gene TRBD2, 5 bases. Trimming stripped 1 base from V and 2 bases from J, with 13 bases between. CDR1 and CDR2 (germline): SEHNR, FQNEAQ (reference sequence). The CDR3 is 16 amino acids. The CDR3 DNA reads TGTGCCAGCAGCTTAGATGGGGAGCGGTACACAGATACGCAGTATTTT. Protein: CASSLDGERYTDTQYF. Full variable domain (remainder filled in from reference TRBV7-9 and TRBJ2-3): DTGVSQNPRHKITKRGQNVTFRCDPISEHNRLYWYRQTLGQGPEFLTYFQNEAQLEKSRLLSDRFSAERPKGSFSTLEIQRTEQGDSAMYLCASSLDGERYTDTQYFGPGTRLTVL.

For the CDR3, the DNA is TGTGCCAGCAGTGGACAGAGCCTCTACGAGCAGTACTTC. The encoded protein is CASSGQSLYEQYF. The V call is TRBV7-2, the J call TRBJ2-7; the D gene is possibly TRBD1 (6 bases). The length of the CDR3 is 13 residues. Per germline, CDR1 SGHTA and CDR2 FQGNSA. V was shortened by 6 bases and J by 3 bases, with 12 bases between the two germline ends.

The chain is built from TRBV6-5 and TRBJ2-7; 7 nucleotides match TRBD1. CDR1 and CDR2 from the germline V gene are MNHEY and SVGAGI. V shed 6 bases, J shed 2 bases, and the junction held 7 bases outside the gene matches. The length of the CDR3 is 14 residues. The CDR3 region has the DNA TGTGCCAGCAGGGACGACAGGGCCACCTACGAGCAGTACTTC. It yields the protein CASRDDRATYEQYF.

Only a few counts were recorded for this clone. The chain employs TRBV27 and TRBJ1-1; D possibly corresponds to TRBD1 (6 bases). The V gene lost 2 bases and the J gene lost 9 bases, with 13 bases spanning the gap. The CDR3 has 13 amino acids. CDR1 is MNHEY and CDR2 is SMNVEV in the germline V gene (reference sequence). CDR3: CASSLVQGIKAFF. The CDR3 DNA is TGTGCCAGCAGTTTAGTTCAGGGGATTAAAGCTTTCTTT.

V is TRBV6-1 and J is TRBJ2-7; 7 bases are shared with TRBD2. Trimming took 3 bases from V and 3 from J; bases not matched to a gene: 8. Germline CDR1 reads MNHNS; CDR2 reads SASEGT. The CDR3 totals 15 residues. The CDR3 region is CASSDGGVSGYEQYF. CDR3 bases: TGTGCCAGCAGTGATGGGGGGGTATCAGGCTACGAGCAGTACTTC.

The chain links TRBV28 to TRBJ2-7, with 11 nucleotides matching TRBD1. Germline V gene lookup returns CDR1 MDHEN and CDR2 SYDVKM. The J segment lost 3 bases and the V segment lost 3 bases, leaving 1 base of the junction unmatched. The CDR3 consists of 14 residues. Written as DNA, the CDR3 is TGTGCCAGCAGTTTGGGGACAGGGGGCTACGAGCAGTACTTC. Translation gives CASSLGTGGYEQYF.

The gene calls are TRBV5-6 and TRBJ2-7; maybe TRBD2 (6 bases). The germline gives CDR1 SGHDT, CDR2 YYEEEE. The CDR3 spans 14 residues. V shed 2 bases and J shed 5 bases, with 14 bases lying between them. The CDR3 DNA is TGTGCCAGCAGCTTAAGACTAGGGTACGACGAGCAGTACTTC. Its protein product is CASSLRLGYDEQYF.